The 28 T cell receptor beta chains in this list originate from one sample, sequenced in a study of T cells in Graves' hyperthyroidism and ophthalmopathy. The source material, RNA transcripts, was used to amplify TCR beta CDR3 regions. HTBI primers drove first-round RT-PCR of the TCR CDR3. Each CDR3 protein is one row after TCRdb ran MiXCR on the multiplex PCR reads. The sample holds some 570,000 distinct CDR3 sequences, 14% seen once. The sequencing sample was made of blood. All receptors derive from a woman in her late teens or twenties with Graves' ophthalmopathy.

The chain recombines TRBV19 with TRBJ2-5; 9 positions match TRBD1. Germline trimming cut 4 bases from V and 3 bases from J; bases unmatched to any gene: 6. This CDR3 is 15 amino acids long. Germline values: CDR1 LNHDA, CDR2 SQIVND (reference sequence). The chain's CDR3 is CASSTTGGWEETQYF. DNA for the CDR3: TGTGCCAGTAGTACCACAGGGGGCTGGGAAGAGACCCAGTACTTC.

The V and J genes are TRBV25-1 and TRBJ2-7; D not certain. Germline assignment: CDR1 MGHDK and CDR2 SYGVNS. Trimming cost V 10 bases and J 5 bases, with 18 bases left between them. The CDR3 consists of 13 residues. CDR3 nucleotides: TGTGCCACCAATCCGAGCAACTCTAACGAGCAGTACTTC. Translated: CATNPSNSNEQYF.

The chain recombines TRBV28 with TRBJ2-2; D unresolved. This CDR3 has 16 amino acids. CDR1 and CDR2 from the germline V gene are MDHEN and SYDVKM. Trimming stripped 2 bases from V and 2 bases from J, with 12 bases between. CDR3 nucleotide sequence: TGTGCCAGCAGTTTACGGCGTCACACCAACACCGGGGAGCTGTTTTTT. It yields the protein CASSLRRHTNTGELFF.

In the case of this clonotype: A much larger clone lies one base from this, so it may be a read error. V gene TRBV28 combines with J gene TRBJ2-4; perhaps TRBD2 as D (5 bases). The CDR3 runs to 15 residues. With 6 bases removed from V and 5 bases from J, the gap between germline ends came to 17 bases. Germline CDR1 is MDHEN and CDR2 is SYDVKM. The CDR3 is CASRMGGGTENIQYF. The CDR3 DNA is TGTGCCAGCAGAATGGGCGGAGGAACCGAAAACATTCAGTACTTC.

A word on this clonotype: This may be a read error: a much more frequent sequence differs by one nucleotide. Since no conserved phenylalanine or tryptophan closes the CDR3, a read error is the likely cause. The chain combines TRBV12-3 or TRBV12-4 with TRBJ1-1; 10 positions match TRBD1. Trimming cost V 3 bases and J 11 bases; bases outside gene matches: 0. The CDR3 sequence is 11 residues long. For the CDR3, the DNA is TGTGCCAGCAGTTTGGGACAGGGGGCTTTCCTT. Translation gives CASSLGQGAFL.

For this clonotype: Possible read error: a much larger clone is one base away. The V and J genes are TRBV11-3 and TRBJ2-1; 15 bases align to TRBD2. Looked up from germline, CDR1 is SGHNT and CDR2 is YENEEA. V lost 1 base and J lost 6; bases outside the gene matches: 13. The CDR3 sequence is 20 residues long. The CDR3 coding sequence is TGTGCCAGCAGCTTAGCCGGTTGGGGGACTAGCGGGAGGAAGGCCAATGAGCAGTTCTTC. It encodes CASSLAGWGTSGRKANEQFF.

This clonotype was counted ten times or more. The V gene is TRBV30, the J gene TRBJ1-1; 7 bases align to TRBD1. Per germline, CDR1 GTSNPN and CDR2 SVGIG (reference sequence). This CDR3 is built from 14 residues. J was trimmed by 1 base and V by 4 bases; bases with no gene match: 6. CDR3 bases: TGTGCCTGGACCCCCGGGACAGCGAACACTGAAGCTTTCTTT. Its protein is CAWTPGTANTEAFF.

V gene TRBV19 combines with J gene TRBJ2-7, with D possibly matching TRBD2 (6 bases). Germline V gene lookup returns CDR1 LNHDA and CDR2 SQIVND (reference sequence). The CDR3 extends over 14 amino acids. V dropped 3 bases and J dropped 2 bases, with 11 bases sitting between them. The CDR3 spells CASSIRGGAYEQYF. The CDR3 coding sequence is TGTGCCAGTAGTATTCGGGGAGGTGCCTACGAGCAGTACTTC.

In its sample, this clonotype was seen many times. The CDR3: CASSSRGGGYQETQYF. The CDR3 DNA is TGTGCCAGCAGCTCCCGGGGGGGCGGGTACCAAGAGACCCAGTACTTC. The chain employs TRBV7-6 and TRBJ2-5, with 8 bases identical to TRBD2. Trimming took 4 bases from V and 0 from J; bases not matched to a gene: 7. The CDR3 covers 16 residues. Germline values: CDR1 SGHVS, CDR2 FNYEAQ.

DNA of the CDR3: TGTGCCAGCAAAAAGTTGGGCGGGAGGGCCGGGGAGCTGTTTTTT. Translating gives CASKKLGGRAGELFF. J is TRBJ2-2 and V is TRBV12-3 or TRBV12-4, with 9 positions matching TRBD2. This CDR3 comprises 15 residues. Losses at the gene ends were 7 bases for V and 6 bases for J; bases not matched to a gene: 9.

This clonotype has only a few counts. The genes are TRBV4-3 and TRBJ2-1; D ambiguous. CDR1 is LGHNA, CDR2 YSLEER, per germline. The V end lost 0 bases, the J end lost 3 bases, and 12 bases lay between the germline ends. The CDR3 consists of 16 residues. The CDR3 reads CASSQDPASNYNEQFF. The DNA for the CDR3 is TGCGCCAGCAGCCAAGATCCGGCTAGTAACTACAATGAGCAGTTCTTC.

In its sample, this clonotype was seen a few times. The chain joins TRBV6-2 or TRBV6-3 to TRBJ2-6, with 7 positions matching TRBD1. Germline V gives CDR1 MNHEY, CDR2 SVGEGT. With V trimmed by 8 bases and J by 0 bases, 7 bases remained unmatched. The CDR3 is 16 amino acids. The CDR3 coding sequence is TGTGCCAGCGGAACAGGGGACGGCTCTGGGGCCAACGTCCTGACTTTC. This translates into CASGTGDGSGANVLTF.

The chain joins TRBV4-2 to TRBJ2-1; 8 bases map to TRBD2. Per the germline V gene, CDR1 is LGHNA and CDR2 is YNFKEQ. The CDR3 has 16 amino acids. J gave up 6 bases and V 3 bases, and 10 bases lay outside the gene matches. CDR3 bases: TGTGCCAGCAGCCAGCTAGGGACTAGGGCTTCCAATGAGCAGTTCTTC. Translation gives CASSQLGTRASNEQFF.

For the CDR3, the DNA is TGTGCCAGTAGTGCCTCGGGACAGGGAGCCTACAATGAGCAGTTCTTC. Protein: CASSASGQGAYNEQFF. V and J are TRBV19 and TRBJ2-1; 9 positions match TRBD1. Germline V gene lookup returns CDR1 LNHDA and CDR2 SQIVND (reference sequence). V was pared by 5 bases and J by 2 bases, with 7 bases of the junction left unmatched. The CDR3 consists of 16 residues.

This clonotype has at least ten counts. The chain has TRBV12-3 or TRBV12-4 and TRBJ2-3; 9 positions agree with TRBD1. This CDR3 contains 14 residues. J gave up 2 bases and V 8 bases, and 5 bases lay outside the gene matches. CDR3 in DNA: TGTGCCAGCGGACACAGGGGGCCCACAGATACGCAGTATTTT. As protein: CASGHRGPTDTQYF.

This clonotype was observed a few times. The CDR3: CATVHSSIQETQYF. Here the CDR3 DNA reads TGTGCCACGGTGCATAGCAGTATCCAAGAGACCCAGTACTTC. This chain joins TRBV10-3 and TRBJ2-5; D unresolved. Germline V gene lookup returns CDR1 ENHRY and CDR2 SYGVKD. V gave up 10 bases and J gave up 1 base, with 16 bases separating them. The CDR3 totals 14 residues.

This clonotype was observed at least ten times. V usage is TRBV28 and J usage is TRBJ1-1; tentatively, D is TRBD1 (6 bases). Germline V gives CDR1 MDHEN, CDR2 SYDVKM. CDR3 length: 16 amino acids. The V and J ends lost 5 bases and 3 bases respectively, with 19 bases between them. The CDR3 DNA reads TGTGCCAGCAGTACCCAGGGGCGGGGTTTAGACACTGAAGCTTTCTTT. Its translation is CASSTQGRGLDTEAFF. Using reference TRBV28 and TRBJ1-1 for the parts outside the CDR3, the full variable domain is DVKVTQSSRYLVKRTGEKVFLECVQDMDHENMFWYRQDPGLGLRLIYFSYDVKMKEKGDIPEGYSVSREKKERFSLILESASTNQTSMYLCASSTQGRGLDTEAFFGQGTRLTVV.

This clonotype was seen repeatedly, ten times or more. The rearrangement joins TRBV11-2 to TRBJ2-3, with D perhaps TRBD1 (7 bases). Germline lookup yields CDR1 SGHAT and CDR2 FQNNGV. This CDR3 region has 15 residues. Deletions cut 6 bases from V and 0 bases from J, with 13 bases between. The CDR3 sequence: CASRGRGASTDTQYF. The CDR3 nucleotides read TGTGCCAGCAGGGGCAGGGGGGCTAGCACAGATACGCAGTATTTT.

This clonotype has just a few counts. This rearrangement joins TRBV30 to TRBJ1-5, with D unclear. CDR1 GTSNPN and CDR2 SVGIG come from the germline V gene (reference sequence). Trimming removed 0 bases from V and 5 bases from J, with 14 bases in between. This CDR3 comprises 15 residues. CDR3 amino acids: CAWSVLHLPDQPQHF. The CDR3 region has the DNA TGTGCCTGGAGTGTACTACACTTACCCGATCAGCCCCAGCATTTT.

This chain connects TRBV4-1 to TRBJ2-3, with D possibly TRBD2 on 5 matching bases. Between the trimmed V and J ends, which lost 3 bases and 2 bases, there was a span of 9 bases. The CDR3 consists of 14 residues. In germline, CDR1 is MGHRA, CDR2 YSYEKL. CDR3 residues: CASSHNLATDTQYF. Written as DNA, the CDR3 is TGCGCCAGCAGCCATAACCTAGCCACAGATACGCAGTATTTT.

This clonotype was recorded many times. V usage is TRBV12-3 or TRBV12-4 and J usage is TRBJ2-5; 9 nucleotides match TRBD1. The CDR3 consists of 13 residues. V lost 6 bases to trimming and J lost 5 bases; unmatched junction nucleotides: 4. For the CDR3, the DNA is TGTGCCAGCAGGGGGACAGGGAGGGAGACCCAGTACTTC. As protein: CASRGTGRETQYF.

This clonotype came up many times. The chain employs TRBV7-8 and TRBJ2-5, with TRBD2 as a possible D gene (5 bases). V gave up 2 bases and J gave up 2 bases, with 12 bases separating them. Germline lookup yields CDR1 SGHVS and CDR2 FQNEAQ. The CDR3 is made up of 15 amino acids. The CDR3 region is CASSLIRERQETQYF. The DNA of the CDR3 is TGTGCCAGCAGCTTAATCCGGGAACGGCAAGAGACCCAGTACTTC.

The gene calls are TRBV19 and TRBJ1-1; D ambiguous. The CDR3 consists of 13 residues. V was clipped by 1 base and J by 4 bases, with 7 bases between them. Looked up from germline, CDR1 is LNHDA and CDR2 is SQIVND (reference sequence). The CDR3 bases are TGTGCCAGTAGTATAGGTTCGGGCACTGAAGCTTTCTTT. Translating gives CASSIGSGTEAFF.

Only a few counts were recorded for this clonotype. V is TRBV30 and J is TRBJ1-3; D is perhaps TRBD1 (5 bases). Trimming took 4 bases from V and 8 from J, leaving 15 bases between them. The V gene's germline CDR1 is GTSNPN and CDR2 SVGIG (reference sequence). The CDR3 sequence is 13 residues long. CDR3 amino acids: CAWNLGGADTIYF. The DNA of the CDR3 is TGTGCCTGGAACCTAGGAGGGGCGGACACCATATATTTT.

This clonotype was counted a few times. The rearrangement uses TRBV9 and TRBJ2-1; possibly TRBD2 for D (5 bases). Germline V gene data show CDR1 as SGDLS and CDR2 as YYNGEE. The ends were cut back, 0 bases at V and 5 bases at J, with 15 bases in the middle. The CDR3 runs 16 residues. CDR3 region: CASSVAGEGIHNEQFF. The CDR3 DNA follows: TGTGCCAGCAGCGTAGCTGGTGAGGGAATCCACAATGAGCAGTTCTTC.

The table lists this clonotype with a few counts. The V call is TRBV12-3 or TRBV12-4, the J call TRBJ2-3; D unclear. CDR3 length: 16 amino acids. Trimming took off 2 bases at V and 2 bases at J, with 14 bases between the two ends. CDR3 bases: TGTGCCAGCAGTTTATCCCCTACCGAATTCACAGATACGCAGTATTTT. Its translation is CASSLSPTEFTDTQYF.

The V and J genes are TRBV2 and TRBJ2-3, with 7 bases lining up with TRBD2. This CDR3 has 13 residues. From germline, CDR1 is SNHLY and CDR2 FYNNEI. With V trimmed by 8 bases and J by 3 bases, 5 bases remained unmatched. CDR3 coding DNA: TGTGCCAGCGTTGCGGGAGTAACAGATACGCAGTATTTT. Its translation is CASVAGVTDTQYF.

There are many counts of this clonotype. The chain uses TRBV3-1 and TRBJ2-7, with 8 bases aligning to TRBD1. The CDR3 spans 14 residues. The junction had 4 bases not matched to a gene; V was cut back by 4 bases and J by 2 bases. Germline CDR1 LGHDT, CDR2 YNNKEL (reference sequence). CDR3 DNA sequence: TGTGCCAGCAGCCTACAGGACAGGGCCTACGAGCAGTACTTC. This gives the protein CASSLQDRAYEQYF.